The clone carrying this T cell receptor (beta chain) has at least ten counts. Its antigen is still unknown. This specimen belongs to a study of blood T cells in healthy people across ages. General study points: A strong correlation was seen between TCR beta diversity and naive T cell percentage.

Each sample had at least 6 million PBMCs isolated. It was with a sample-barcoded 5' primer and a J-beta primer mix that a second PCR of roughly 7 to 12 cycles was run. TCRdb reprocessed the 5' RACE reads with MiXCR, giving one entry per CDR3 protein. The sample includes about 580,000 distinct CDR3 sequences, more than 45% seen only once; the top ten take 20% to 25%. The sequence was collected from an elderly man in good health. Sequenced input: blood.

CDR3 residues: CSSEGGRVGETQYF. CDR3 nucleotides: TGCAGCTCAGAGGGCGGGAGAGTTGGGGAGACCCAGTACTTC. This chain joins TRBV29-1 and TRBJ2-5; 7 bases agree with TRBD2. The trim removed 8 bases at V and 5 bases at J, leaving 14 bases unmatched. CDR3 length: 14 amino acids. CDR1 is SQVTM, CDR2 ANQGSEA, per germline.